A single sample is the source of the 17 T cell receptor beta chains below, sequenced in a study of Graves' ophthalmopathy and Graves' hyperthyroidism. The sequenced template was RNA, covering the TCR beta CDR3 region. An initial RT-PCR round employing HTBI primers preceded a second-round multiplex PCR. MiXCR, applied by TCRdb to the multiplex PCR reads, yields one record per CDR3 protein. The sample contains about 740,000 distinct CDR3 sequences, roughly 41% of which appear only once. The sequencing sample was made of peripheral blood. The receptors come from an adult man with Graves' ophthalmopathy.

This sequence joins TRBV25-1 and TRBJ2-2; either TRBD1 or TRBD2 may supply D (5 bases each). The V gene's germline CDR1 is MGHDK and CDR2 SYGVNS. This CDR3 has 13 residues. Trimming took 10 bases from V and 6 from J, leaving 15 bases between them. CDR3 bases: TGTGCCACCCTATACATGGGGGCCGGGGAGCTGTTTTTT. Translation: CATLYMGAGELFF.

This clonotype showed up just a few times. A much bigger clone sits one base away, suggesting this may be a read error. This rearrangement joins TRBV24-1 to TRBJ1-4, with a tentative D call TRBD1 (6 bases). The CDR3 has 15 amino acids. The V gene's germline CDR1 is KGHDR and CDR2 SFDVKD. V was trimmed by 3 bases and J by 6 bases, leaving 13 bases between them. CDR3 DNA: TGTGCCACCAGTGATCTTGAACAGGGCGATGAAAAACTGTTTTTT. Residues: CATSDLEQGDEKLFF.

This clonotype turned up a few times. V gene TRBV6-2 or TRBV6-3 combines with J gene TRBJ1-2; 7 nucleotides line up with TRBD1. From germline, CDR1 is MNHEY and CDR2 SVGEGT. The length of the CDR3 is 13 residues. The V gene end was trimmed by 10 bases and the J gene end by 6 bases; junction bases not matched to a gene: 11. The DNA of the CDR3 is TGTGCCACTAATGACAGGGATCAGAATGGCTACACCTTC. This translates into CATNDRDQNGYTF.

The CDR3 DNA follows: TGCGCCAGCAGCCCGAGGACTAGCGGAGCCTACGAGCAGTACTTC. This sequence encodes CASSPRTSGAYEQYF. The chain recombines TRBV5-1 with TRBJ2-7; the match to TRBD2 covers 10 bases. V was pared by 4 bases and J by 2 bases, with 6 bases of the junction left unmatched. This CDR3 comprises 15 residues. The germline CDR1 and CDR2 sequences are SGHRS and YFSETQ.

The chain carries TRBV6-1 and TRBJ1-2; 7 nucleotides agree with TRBD1. Per germline, CDR1 MNHNS and CDR2 SASEGT. CDR3 length equals 13 residues. The ends lost 7 bases at V and 8 bases at J; junction bases unmatched: 10. The CDR3, as DNA: TGTGCCAGCACAGGGGGGCAGCAGCAGGGCTACACCTTC. It is translated as CASTGGQQQGYTF.

This clonotype has only a few counts. V and J are TRBV6-1 and TRBJ1-2; D gene unclear. Trimming took 5 bases from V and 4 from J, leaving 11 bases between them. Germline CDR1 MNHNS, CDR2 SASEGT. The CDR3 totals 13 residues. Here the CDR3 DNA reads TGTGCCAGCAGTTTGGGTGATGTCTATGGCTACACCTTC. It encodes CASSLGDVYGYTF.

The chain links TRBV2 to TRBJ2-7; 7 bases map to TRBD1. V lost 10 bases and J lost 2; bases outside the gene matches: 8. This CDR3 spans 13 amino acids. Germline assignment: CDR1 SNHLY and CDR2 FYNNEI. For the CDR3, the DNA is TGTGCCACCACAGGGGCAGCGGCCTACGAGCAGTACTTC. It yields the protein CATTGAAAYEQYF.

With respect to this clonotype: With a much larger clone just one base away, this may be a read error. The CDR3 loop is CANRLGRGAEAFF. CDR3 DNA: TGTGCCAACAGGTTAGGCAGGGGAGCTGAAGCTTTCTTT. The chain combines TRBV2 with TRBJ1-1; possibly TRBD1 for D (6 bases). The germline V gene encodes CDR1 SNHLY and CDR2 FYNNEI. V dropped 10 bases and J dropped 6 bases, with 18 bases sitting between them. The CDR3 length is 13 residues. The full variable domain, in which reference TRBV2 and TRBJ1-1 provide the parts outside the CDR3, is EPEVTQTPSHQVTQMGQEVILRCVPISNHLYFYWYRQILGQKVEFLVSFYNNEISEKSEIFDDQFSVERPDGSNFTLKIRSTKLEDSAMYFCANRLGRGAEAFFGQGTRLTVV.

This clonotype was detected a few times. The chain links TRBV28 to TRBJ1-5, with D unclear. This CDR3 has 11 amino acids. Trimming pared 4 bases from V and 14 bases from J, leaving 12 bases between. Germline V gene sequence: CDR1 MDHEN, CDR2 SYDVKM. CDR3 protein: CASSSGGPEHF. The CDR3 bases are TGTGCCAGCAGTTCGGGCGGGCCGGAGCATTTT.

The V call is TRBV20-1, the J call TRBJ2-7; the match to TRBD2 covers 10 bases. V trimming: 6 bases; J trimming: 1 base; junction bases outside the gene matches: 6. The CDR3 contains 14 residues. Germline CDR1 and CDR2: DFQATT and SNEGSKA (reference sequence). This CDR3 reads CSAASGSTSYEQYF. Written as DNA, the CDR3 is TGCAGTGCCGCTAGCGGGAGTACGTCCTACGAGCAGTACTTC.

Concerning this clonotype itself: The junction shows a germline mismatch at one end, possibly a read error. The rearrangement uses TRBV19 and TRBJ1-1; D may be TRBD1 (5 bases). The CDR3 runs 15 residues. Germline assignment: CDR1 LNHDA and CDR2 SQIVND (reference sequence). The CDR3 loop is CASSLDGGTGTEAFF. Here the CDR3 DNA reads TGTGCCAGTAGTCTAGATGGAGGGACGGGCACTGAAGCTTTCTTT.

J is TRBJ1-2 and V is TRBV7-9, with 7 bases aligning to TRBD1. V lost 5 bases to trimming and J lost 6 bases; unmatched junction nucleotides: 6. This CDR3 has 13 amino acids. Looked up from germline, CDR1 is SEHNR and CDR2 is FQNEAQ (reference sequence). The CDR3, as DNA: TGTGCCAGCAGCGGGGACAGACGGGATGGCTACACCTTC. Amino acid sequence: CASSGDRRDGYTF.

This clonotype turned up a few times. The J gene is TRBJ1-2, the V gene TRBV2, with TRBD1 matching over 9 bases. CDR1 SNHLY and CDR2 FYNNEI come from the germline V gene. Losses at the gene ends were 5 bases for V and 7 bases for J; bases not matched to a gene: 8. CDR3 length: 14 residues. CDR3 loop: CASSYGGQGSGYTF. The CDR3 nucleotides are TGTGCCAGCAGTTACGGGGGACAGGGTAGTGGCTACACCTTC. Filled out from reference TRBV2 and TRBJ1-2, the complete variable domain reads EPEVTQTPSHQVTQMGQEVILRCVPISNHLYFYWYRQILGQKVEFLVSFYNNEISEKSEIFDDQFSVERPDGSNFTLKIRSTKLEDSAMYFCASSYGGQGSGYTFGSGTRLTVV.

The CDR3 protein is CASSVETGGFTDTQYF. The CDR3 DNA is TGTGCCAGCAGTGTAGAGACAGGGGGCTTCACAGATACGCAGTATTTT. This chain joins TRBV12-3 or TRBV12-4 and TRBJ2-3; 10 bases match TRBD1. After removal of 5 bases from V and 2 bases from J, the junction contained 7 bases not matched to a gene. This CDR3 has 16 amino acids.

Written as DNA, the CDR3 is TGTGCCAGCAGTGAAGACTTAGGATGGACTGAGCAGTTCTTC. As protein: CASSEDLGWTEQFF. The V and J genes are TRBV25-1 and TRBJ2-1; D not certain. Germline V lookup: CDR1 MGHDK, CDR2 SYGVNS. V lost 2 bases to trimming and J lost 9 bases, with 14 bases between them. There are 14 residues in the CDR3.

The J gene is TRBJ1-2, the V gene TRBV19; D is unresolved. The CDR3 consists of 15 residues. The germline V and J ends were trimmed by 6 bases and 4 bases, with 18 bases remaining between them. Germline CDR1 is LNHDA and CDR2 is SQIVND (reference sequence). CDR3 DNA: TGTGCCAGTAGCTTGGACCGCTCCATGTCCTATGGCTACACCTTC. This sequence encodes CASSLDRSMSYGYTF. Variable domain in full (rest from reference TRBV19 and TRBJ1-2): DGGITQSPKYLFRKEGQNVTLSCEQNLNHDAMYWYRQDPGQGLRLIYYSQIVNDFQKGDIAEGYSVSREKKESFPLTVTSAQKNPTAFYLCASSLDRSMSYGYTFGSGTRLTVV.

In its sample, this clonotype was seen many times. This chain uses TRBV9 with TRBJ1-6; TRBD1 is a possible D gene (5 bases). Per germline, CDR1 SGDLS and CDR2 YYNGEE. This CDR3 is 14 amino acids long. Trimming took 0 bases from V and 10 from J, leaving 11 bases between them. The CDR3 DNA follows: TGTGCCAGCAGCGTAGGGGGGAACGGCTCACCCCTCCACTTT. This encodes CASSVGGNGSPLHF. Drawing the rest from reference TRBV9 and TRBJ1-6, the complete variable domain is DSGVTQTPKHLITATGQRVTLRCSPRSGDLSVYWYQQSLDQGLQFLIQYYNGEERAKGNILERFSAQQFPDLHSELNLSSLELGDSALYFCASSVGGNGSPLHFGNGTRLTVT.